This T cell receptor (beta chain) was sequenced during a study of graft-versus-host responses after intestinal transplantation. Whole-study context: Multivisceral, liver-intestinal, or isolated intestinal grafts were transplanted into recipients. All recipients were given anti-thymocyte globulin induction, and tacrolimus and steroids were then administered for around three years.

Trimming took 0 bases from V and 6 from J; bases not matched to a gene: 16. The CDR3 is 17 amino acids. Germline CDR1 is SQVTM and CDR2 is ANQGSEA. Profiling relied on immunoSEQ multiplex PCR, and the TCRdb table lists in-frame clones only, not all of them. The sample has roughly 36,000 clones, roughly 87% seen once. This chain connects TRBV29-1 to TRBJ1-2; 7 bases match TRBD1. The specimen was PBMCs, collected about 990 days after transplant. The clonotype originates from a human patient who received an intestinal transplant, so some T cells may come from the graft donor. The CDR3 DNA reads TGCAGCGTTGAAGATCTTCCCGAGGACAGGCCTGGCGATGGCTACACCTTC. Amino acids: CSVEDLPEDRPGDGYTF. The entire variable domain, with the rest obtained from reference TRBV29-1 and TRBJ1-2, is as follows: SAVISQKPSRDICQRGTSLTIQCQVDSQVTMMFWYRQQPGQSLTLIATANQGSEATYESGFVIDKFPISRPNLTFSTLTVSNMSPEDSSIYLCSVEDLPEDRPGDGYTFGSGTRLTVV.